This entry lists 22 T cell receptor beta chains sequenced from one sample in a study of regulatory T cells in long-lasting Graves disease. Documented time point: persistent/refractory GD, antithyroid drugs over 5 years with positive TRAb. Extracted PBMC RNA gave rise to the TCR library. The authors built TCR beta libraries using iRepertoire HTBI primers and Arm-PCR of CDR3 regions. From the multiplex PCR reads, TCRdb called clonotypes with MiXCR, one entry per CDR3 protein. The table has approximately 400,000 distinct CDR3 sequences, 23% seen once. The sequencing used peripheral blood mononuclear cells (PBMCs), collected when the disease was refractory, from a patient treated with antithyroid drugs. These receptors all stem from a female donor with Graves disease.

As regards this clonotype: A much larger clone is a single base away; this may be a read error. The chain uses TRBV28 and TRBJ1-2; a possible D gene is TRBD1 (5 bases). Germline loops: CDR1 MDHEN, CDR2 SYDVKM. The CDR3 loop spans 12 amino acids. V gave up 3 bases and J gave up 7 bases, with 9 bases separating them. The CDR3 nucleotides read TGTGCCAGCAGTTTTAGGAGGGGTGGCTACACCTTC. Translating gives CASSFRRGGYTF.

The CDR3 region is CSAMEGTGGNTEAFF. CDR3 bases: TGCAGTGCTATGGAGGGGACAGGGGGCAACACTGAAGCTTTCTTT. This chain uses TRBV20-1 with TRBJ1-1; TRBD1 aligns across 12 bases. The CDR3 is 15 amino acids. Germline V gene sequence: CDR1 DFQATT, CDR2 SNEGSKA (reference sequence). Germline trimming cut 4 bases from V and 2 bases from J; bases unmatched to any gene: 5.

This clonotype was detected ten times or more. The CDR3 DNA reads TGTGCCAGCAGTGAAATCGGGGGGACCAAAAACATTCAGTACTTC. Amino acid sequence: CASSEIGGTKNIQYF. The chain uses TRBV2 and TRBJ2-4; 7 nucleotides match TRBD2. Germline loops: CDR1 SNHLY, CDR2 FYNNEI. CDR3 length equals 15 residues. V gave up 2 bases and J gave up 2 bases; unmatched junction bases: 3. Full variable domain (rest looked up from reference TRBV2 and TRBJ2-4): EPEVTQTPSHQVTQMGQEVILRCVPISNHLYFYWYRQILGQKVEFLVSFYNNEISEKSEIFDDQFSVERPDGSNFTLKIRSTKLEDSAMYFCASSEIGGTKNIQYFGAGTRLSVL.

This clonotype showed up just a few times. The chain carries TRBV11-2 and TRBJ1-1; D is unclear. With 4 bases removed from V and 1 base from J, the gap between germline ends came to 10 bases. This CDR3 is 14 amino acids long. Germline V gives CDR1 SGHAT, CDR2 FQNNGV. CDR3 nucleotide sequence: TGTGCCAGCAGCTCAACCTTACGGAACACTGAAGCTTTCTTT. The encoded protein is CASSSTLRNTEAFF.

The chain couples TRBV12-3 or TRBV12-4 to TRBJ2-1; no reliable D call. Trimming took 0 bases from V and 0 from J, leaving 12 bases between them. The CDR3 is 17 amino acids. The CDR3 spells CASSLAQTDYSYNEQFF. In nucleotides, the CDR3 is TGTGCCAGCAGTTTAGCTCAGACGGATTACTCCTACAATGAGCAGTTCTTC.

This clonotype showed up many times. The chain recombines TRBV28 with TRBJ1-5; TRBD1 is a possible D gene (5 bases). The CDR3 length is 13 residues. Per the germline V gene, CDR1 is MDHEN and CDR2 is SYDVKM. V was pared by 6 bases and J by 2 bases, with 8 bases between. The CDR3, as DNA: TGTGCCAGCAGGAAAGGGGGCAATCAGCCCCAGCATTTT. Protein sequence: CASRKGGNQPQHF.

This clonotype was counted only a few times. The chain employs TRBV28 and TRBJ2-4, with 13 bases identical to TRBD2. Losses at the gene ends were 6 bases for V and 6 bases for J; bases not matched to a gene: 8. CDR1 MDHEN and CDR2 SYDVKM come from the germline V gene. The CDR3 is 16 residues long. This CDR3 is CASSLGGTSGINIQYF. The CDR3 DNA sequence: TGTGCCAGCAGCTTAGGGGGGACTAGCGGGATAAACATTCAGTACTTC.

CDR3 DNA: TGTGCCAGCAGTTACTCGGGTGGAGGTCCCCAGCATTTT. It codes for CASSYSGGGPQHF. The J gene is TRBJ1-5, the V gene TRBV6-5; D not resolved. The CDR3 runs 13 residues. Between the trimmed V and J ends, which lost 0 bases and 10 bases, there was a span of 10 bases. The germline gives CDR1 MNHEY, CDR2 SVGAGI.

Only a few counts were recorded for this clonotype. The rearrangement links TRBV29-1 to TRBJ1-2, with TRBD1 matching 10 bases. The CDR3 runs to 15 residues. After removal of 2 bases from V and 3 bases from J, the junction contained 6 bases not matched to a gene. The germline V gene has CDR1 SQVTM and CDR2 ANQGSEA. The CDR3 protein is CSVETGTGADYGYTF. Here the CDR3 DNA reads TGCAGCGTTGAAACCGGGACAGGGGCAGACTATGGCTACACCTTC.

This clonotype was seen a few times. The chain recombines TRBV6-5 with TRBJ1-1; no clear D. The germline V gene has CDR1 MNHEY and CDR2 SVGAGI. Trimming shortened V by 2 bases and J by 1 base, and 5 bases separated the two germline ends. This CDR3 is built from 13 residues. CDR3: CASSYLQNTEAFF. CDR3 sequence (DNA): TGTGCCAGCAGTTACCTCCAGAACACTGAAGCTTTCTTT.

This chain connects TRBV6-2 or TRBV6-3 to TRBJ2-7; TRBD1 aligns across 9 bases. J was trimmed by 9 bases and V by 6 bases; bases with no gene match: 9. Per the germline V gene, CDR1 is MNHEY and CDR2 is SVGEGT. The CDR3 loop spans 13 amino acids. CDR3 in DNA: TGTGCCAGCAGCCTGGGACAGGGAATGGGGCAGTACTTC. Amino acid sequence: CASSLGQGMGQYF.

CDR3 in DNA: TGCGCCAGCAGCGGGAACACGGGACAAGGAGTGGAGCAGTACTTC. As protein: CASSGNTGQGVEQYF. This chain connects TRBV5-1 to TRBJ2-7; possibly TRBD1 for D (6 bases). V was pared by 4 bases and J by 7 bases, with 21 bases between. Germline-derived CDR1 and CDR2 are SGHRS and YFSETQ. The CDR3 totals 15 residues.

The CDR3 spells CAGSGMNTEAFF. The DNA of the CDR3 is TGTGCCGGGTCGGGGATGAACACTGAAGCTTTCTTT. The gene calls are TRBV28 and TRBJ1-1; unclear D gene. CDR1 is MDHEN and CDR2 is SYDVKM in the germline V gene. The CDR3 contains 12 residues. V lost 11 bases and J 0 bases, leaving 10 bases between the germline ends.

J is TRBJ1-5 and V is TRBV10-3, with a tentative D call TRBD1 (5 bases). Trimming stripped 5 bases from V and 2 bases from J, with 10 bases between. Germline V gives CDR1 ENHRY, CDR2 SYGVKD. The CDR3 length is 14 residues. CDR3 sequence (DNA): TGTGCCATCAGTACTGGGGGTGGCAATCAGCCCCAGCATTTT. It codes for CAISTGGGNQPQHF.

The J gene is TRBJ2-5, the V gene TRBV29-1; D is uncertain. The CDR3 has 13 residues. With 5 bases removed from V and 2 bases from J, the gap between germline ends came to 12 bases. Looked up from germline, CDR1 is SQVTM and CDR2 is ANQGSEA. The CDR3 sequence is CSVRKGPQETQYF. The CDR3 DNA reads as TGCAGCGTTCGGAAGGGTCCTCAAGAGACCCAGTACTTC.

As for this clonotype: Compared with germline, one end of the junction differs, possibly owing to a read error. Here the CDR3 DNA reads TGCAGTGCCAGAGGGCTAGCGGGAGGACTAGCCAAAAACATTCAGTACTTC. This gives the protein CSARGLAGGLAKNIQYF. This chain links TRBV20-1 with TRBJ2-4; 11 bases align to TRBD2. The CDR3 has 17 amino acids. Germline CDR1 and CDR2: DFQATT and SNEGSKA (reference sequence).

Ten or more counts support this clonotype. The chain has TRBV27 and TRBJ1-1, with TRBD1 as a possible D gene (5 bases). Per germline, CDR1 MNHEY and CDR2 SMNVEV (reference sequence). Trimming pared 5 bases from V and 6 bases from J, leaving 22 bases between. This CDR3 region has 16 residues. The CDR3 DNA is TGTGCCAGCAGTCCAAGCCCCGCAGGGAGGGCGGCTGAAGCTTTCTTT. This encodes CASSPSPAGRAAEAFF.

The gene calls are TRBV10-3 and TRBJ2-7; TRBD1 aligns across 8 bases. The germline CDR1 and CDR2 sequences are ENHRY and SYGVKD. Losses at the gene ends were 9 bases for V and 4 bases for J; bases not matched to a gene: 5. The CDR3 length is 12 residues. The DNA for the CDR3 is TGTGCCATGGGGCAGGGGGCTTACGAGCAGTACTTC. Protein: CAMGQGAYEQYF.

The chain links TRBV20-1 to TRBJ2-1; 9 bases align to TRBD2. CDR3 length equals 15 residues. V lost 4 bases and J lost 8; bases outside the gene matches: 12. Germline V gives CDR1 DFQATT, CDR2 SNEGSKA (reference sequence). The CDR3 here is CSAKTRASGTDEQFF. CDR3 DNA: TGCAGTGCTAAAACCCGGGCTAGCGGGACGGATGAGCAGTTCTTC.

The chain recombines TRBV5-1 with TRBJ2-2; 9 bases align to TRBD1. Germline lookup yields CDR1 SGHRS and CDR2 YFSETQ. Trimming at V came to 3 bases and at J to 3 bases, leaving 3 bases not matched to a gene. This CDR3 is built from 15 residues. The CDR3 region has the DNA TGCGCCAGCAGCTGGACAGGGGCGGACACCGGGGAGCTGTTTTTT. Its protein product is CASSWTGADTGELFF.

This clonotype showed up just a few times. The CDR3 region has the DNA TGTGCCAGCACCACTCGAAGGACCAGCTCCTACGAGCAGTACTTC. As protein: CASTTRRTSSYEQYF. The J gene is TRBJ2-7, the V gene TRBV6-1, with D unresolved. The length of the CDR3 is 15 residues. CDR1 is MNHNS, CDR2 SASEGT, per germline. V lost 7 bases to trimming and J lost 0 bases, with 16 bases between them.

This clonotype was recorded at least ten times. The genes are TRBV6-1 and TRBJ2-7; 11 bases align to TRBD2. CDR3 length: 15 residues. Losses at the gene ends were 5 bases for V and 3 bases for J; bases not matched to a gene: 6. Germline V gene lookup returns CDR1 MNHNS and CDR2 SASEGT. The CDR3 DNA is TGTGCCAGCAGTACTCTAGCGGGAGGCGGCTACGAGCAGTACTTC. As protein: CASSTLAGGGYEQYF.